These 7 T cell receptor beta chains were all obtained from the same sample, sequenced in a study of post-analysis software for immune sequencing data. Study outcomes and limitations: Patients carried five TRBV segments more frequently than controls did, and TRBV5-6, TRBV5-1 and TRBV20-1 were among them.

TCR beta libraries were prepared from cDNA with unique molecular identifiers. Using its own MiXCR run on the PCR reads, TCRdb lists one record per CDR3 protein. This sample has about 200,000 distinct CDR3 sequences, with roughly 30% found just once. These receptors lack a known antigen. Sequenced material: blood. Every receptor here comes from a girl aged 2 to 17 with multiple sclerosis.

In this sample, this clonotype turned up many times. The chain recombines TRBV7-8 with TRBJ2-7; 9 bases map to TRBD2. V trimming: 10 bases; J trimming: 3 bases; junction bases outside the gene matches: 10. This CDR3 contains 14 residues. The germline gives CDR1 SGHVS, CDR2 FQNEAQ. The DNA of the CDR3 is TGTGCCACGTCGGGGCTAGCGGGAATCTACGAGCAGTACTTC. This translates into CATSGLAGIYEQYF.

The chain is built from TRBV28 and TRBJ2-5; D may be TRBD1 or TRBD2 (6 bases each). The V gene lost 3 bases and the J gene lost 11 bases, with 19 bases spanning the gap. This CDR3 comprises 14 residues. CDR1 MDHEN and CDR2 SYDVKM come from the germline V gene. The CDR3 here is CASSFGGTRGEQYF. The CDR3, as DNA: TGTGCCAGCAGTTTTGGGGGCACCCGCGGGGAGCAGTACTTC. Looking up the rest from reference TRBV28 and TRBJ2-5 gives the full variable domain: DVKVTQSSRYLVKRTGEKVFLECVQDMDHENMFWYRQDPGLGLRLIYFSYDVKMKEKGDIPEGYSVSREKKERFSLILESASTNQTSMYLCASSFGGTRGEQYFGPGTRLLVL.

The chain employs TRBV24-1 and TRBJ1-1; no clear D. This CDR3 comprises 10 residues. CDR1 and CDR2 from the germline V gene are KGHDR and SFDVKD. The ends were cut back, 12 bases at V and 3 bases at J, with 7 bases in the middle. The chain's CDR3 is CAPPHTEAFF. The CDR3 DNA sequence: TGTGCCCCACCCCACACTGAAGCTTTCTTT.

This clonotype was counted between two and nine times. The chain joins TRBV28 to TRBJ2-1, with a possible D match to TRBD1 (6 bases). Looked up from germline, CDR1 is MDHEN and CDR2 is SYDVKM. The ends were cut back, 0 bases at V and 2 bases at J, with 8 bases in the middle. This CDR3 has 15 residues. CDR3: CASSLCRGPYNEQFF. The CDR3 DNA follows: TGTGCCAGCAGTTTATGCAGGGGCCCCTACAATGAGCAGTTCTTC.

This clonotype came up many times. V gene TRBV28 combines with J gene TRBJ2-3; tentative D call: TRBD2 (6 bases). V was trimmed by 5 bases and J by 8 bases, leaving 14 bases between them. The CDR3 is 13 amino acids. The V gene's germline CDR1 is MDHEN and CDR2 SYDVKM. The CDR3 region is CASSLPGRATQYF. The CDR3 coding sequence is TGTGCCAGCAGTCTCCCCGGGAGAGCTACGCAGTATTTT.

There are many counts of this clonotype. The genes are TRBV20-1 and TRBJ2-7; no clear D. The germline gives CDR1 DFQATT, CDR2 SNEGSKA (reference sequence). There are 14 residues in the CDR3. Trimming removed 3 bases from V and 7 bases from J, with 19 bases in between. The CDR3 reads CSASYRTGRPEQYF. The CDR3 nucleotides are TGCAGTGCTAGTTATAGGACCGGACGACCTGAGCAGTACTTC.

Comments on this clonotype: Being one base from a much bigger clone, this may be a read error. The chain has TRBV29-1 and TRBJ1-2; the D gene is possibly TRBD1 (5 bases). This CDR3 has 13 amino acids. The V end was cut by 4 bases, the J end by 0 bases, with 9 bases between. The germline gives CDR1 SQVTM, CDR2 ANQGSEA. The CDR3 reads CSVGRDPNYGYTF. In nucleotides, the CDR3 is TGCAGCGTTGGGAGGGACCCTAACTATGGCTACACCTTC.